A single sample gave rise to the 29 T cell receptor beta chains below, sequenced in a study of beta chain features in type 1 diabetes. Expressed TCRB transcripts were sequenced because the entire RNA isolate underwent reverse transcription. The table came from immunoSEQ multiplex PCR; TCRdb's copy has only in-frame clones and leaves some out. The profile shows about 240,000 clones, around 26% of them singletons. The sample taken for sequencing was central memory CD4+ T cells from blood. The receptors derive from a man aged 30 to 39 in good health.

The CDR3 region is CASSFQGRQRHEQYF. The CDR3 nucleotides are TGTGCCAGTAGTTTCCAGGGGCGGCAACGCCACGAGCAGTACTTC. The chain is built from TRBV19 and TRBJ2-7, with D possibly being TRBD1 (6 bases). Germline CDR1 reads LNHDA; CDR2 reads SQIVND (reference sequence). The CDR3 runs 15 residues. Deletions cut 5 bases from V and 5 bases from J, with 19 bases between.

This clone showed up just a few times. This chain connects TRBV7-2 to TRBJ2-1; 9 positions match TRBD1. Trimming at V came to 5 bases and at J to 4 bases, leaving 3 bases not matched to a gene. CDR3 length: 14 amino acids. From germline, CDR1 is SGHTA and CDR2 FQGNSA. This CDR3 reads CASSRDRAYNEQFF. In DNA form, the CDR3 reads TGTGCCAGCAGCAGGGACAGGGCGTACAATGAGCAGTTCTTC.

This clone was recorded once. The CDR3 reads CASSEIDGGLMYF. DNA for the CDR3: TGTGCCAGCAGTGAAATTGACGGGGGATTGATGTACTTC. V and J are TRBV2 and TRBJ2-4, with D maybe TRBD2 (6 bases). V was clipped by 2 bases and J by 15 bases, with 17 bases between them. The CDR3 sequence is 13 residues long. In germline, CDR1 is SNHLY, CDR2 FYNNEI.

This clone was seen only a few times. The chain carries TRBV9 and TRBJ2-1; D is perhaps TRBD1 (5 bases). Germline V gives CDR1 SGDLS, CDR2 YYNGEE. The CDR3 length is 14 residues. V shed 0 bases and J shed 6 bases, with 10 bases lying between them. The DNA for the CDR3 is TGTGCCAGCAGCGTAGCGGTTAGGGGCAATGAGCAGTTCTTC. This sequence encodes CASSVAVRGNEQFF.

The chain carries TRBV28 and TRBJ2-7; possibly TRBD1 or TRBD2 for D (5 bases each). CDR3 length equals 15 residues. Germline loops: CDR1 MDHEN, CDR2 SYDVKM. Trimming pared 6 bases from V and 0 bases from J, leaving 15 bases between. The CDR3 DNA follows: TGTGCCAGCAGCAGATCCGGGACGGTCTCCTACGAGCAGTACTTC. This codes for CASSRSGTVSYEQYF.

The V and J genes are TRBV7-9 and TRBJ2-3; the D is unclear. CDR3 length equals 14 residues. Deletions cut 6 bases from V and 1 base from J, with 11 bases between. Looked up from germline, CDR1 is SEHNR and CDR2 is FQNEAQ (reference sequence). CDR3 sequence (DNA): TGTGCCAGCAGTTTACCCCCTCGCACAGATACGCAGTATTTT. Its protein is CASSLPPRTDTQYF.

A few counts support this clone. CDR3 protein: CASGDWENEQFF. The CDR3, as DNA: TGTGCCAGCGGGGACTGGGAGAATGAGCAGTTCTTC. The V and J genes are TRBV5-4 and TRBJ2-1, with a possible D match to TRBD2 (6 bases). The CDR3 is 12 residues long. CDR1 is SGHNT and CDR2 is YYREEE in the germline V gene (reference sequence). Deletions cut 7 bases from V and 7 bases from J, with 12 bases between.

CDR3 nucleotides: TGTGCCAGCAGCTTGGAAAGACAGGGCTCGACCCAGTACTTC. Translation gives CASSLERQGSTQYF. This chain joins TRBV5-4 and TRBJ2-5; 7 positions match TRBD1. Germline CDR1 reads SGHNT; CDR2 reads YYREEE (reference sequence). The length of the CDR3 is 14 residues. The trim removed 0 bases at V and 7 bases at J, leaving 6 bases unmatched.

This clone was seen a handful of times. The rearrangement uses TRBV19 and TRBJ2-3; D not resolved. The CDR3 extends over 16 amino acids. Germline V lookup: CDR1 LNHDA, CDR2 SQIVND (reference sequence). Trimming took off 2 bases at V and 0 bases at J, with 12 bases between the two ends. CDR3 sequence: CASSIMLRPSTDTQYF. In nucleotides, the CDR3 is TGTGCCAGTAGTATAATGTTGCGGCCTAGCACAGATACGCAGTATTTT.

Notes on this clone: The same CDR3 is also encoded by other DNA sequences in this sample. The chain recombines TRBV29-1 with TRBJ1-2, with 7 bases aligning to TRBD1. The CDR3 length is 13 residues. The germline CDR1 and CDR2 sequences are SQVTM and ANQGSEA. Trimming took 5 bases from V and 0 from J; bases not matched to a gene: 3. CDR3 DNA: TGCAGCGTTCAAGGGGGCCCTAACTATGGCTACACCTTC. Encoded protein: CSVQGGPNYGYTF.

The genes are TRBV9 and TRBJ2-1, with 10 bases identical to TRBD2. CDR1 SGDLS and CDR2 YYNGEE come from the germline V gene. The ends lost 0 bases at V and 3 bases at J; junction bases unmatched: 3. The CDR3 covers 16 residues. CDR3 sequence: CASSVGSGRGYNEQFF. CDR3 nucleotide sequence: TGTGCCAGCAGCGTAGGGAGCGGGAGGGGCTACAATGAGCAGTTCTTC.

This clone was found many times. V is TRBV4-2 and J is TRBJ2-6, with D possibly matching TRBD1 (5 bases). The V end was cut by 0 bases, the J end by 2 bases, with 5 bases between. From germline, CDR1 is LGHNA and CDR2 YNFKEQ. This CDR3 comprises 15 residues. CDR3 protein: CASSQEGPGANVLTF. CDR3 DNA: TGTGCCAGCAGCCAAGAGGGGCCTGGGGCCAACGTCCTGACTTTC.

This clone was recorded many times. CDR3 in amino acids: CASSEAGAFGYEQYF. The CDR3 DNA reads as TGTGCCAGCAGTGAAGCTGGGGCTTTCGGATACGAGCAGTACTTC. The chain couples TRBV6-1 to TRBJ2-7, with D perhaps TRBD1 (5 bases). V was clipped by 0 bases and J by 4 bases, with 13 bases between them. CDR1 is MNHNS and CDR2 is SASEGT in the germline V gene. This CDR3 comprises 15 residues.

There are many counts of this clone. V and J are TRBV7-2 and TRBJ2-3; 7 nucleotides match TRBD2. Per the germline V gene, CDR1 is SGHTA and CDR2 is FQGNSA. CDR3 length equals 16 residues. V shed 0 bases and J 0 bases; nucleotides not matched to a gene: 3. The CDR3 sequence is CASSLAASGSTDTQYF. DNA for the CDR3: TGTGCCAGCAGCTTAGCGGCTAGCGGTAGCACAGATACGCAGTATTTT. Complete variable domain (other parts from reference TRBV7-2 and TRBJ2-3): GAGVSQSPSNKVTEKGKDVELRCDPISGHTALYWYRQSLGQGLEFLIYFQGNSAPDKSGLPSDRFSAERTGGSVSTLTIQRTQQEDSAVYLCASSLAASGSTDTQYFGPGTRLTVL.

The V call is TRBV18, the J call TRBJ2-5; D tentatively reads TRBD1 or TRBD2 (5 bases each). CDR3 length: 14 amino acids. The V end lost 6 bases, the J end lost 2 bases, and 13 bases lay between the germline ends. Germline CDR1 reads KGHSH; CDR2 reads LQKENI. CDR3 in DNA: TGTGCCAGCTCGCCGGGACGGCAACAAGAGACCCAGTACTTC. Residues: CASSPGRQQETQYF.

V and J are TRBV6-5 and TRBJ1-3, with a weak D call TRBD1 (6 bases). CDR1 is MNHEY and CDR2 is SVGAGI in the germline V gene. The ends were cut back, 8 bases at V and 10 bases at J, with 15 bases in the middle. The CDR3 extends over 12 amino acids. The CDR3 DNA reads as TGTGCCAGCCATCACGAACAGGGAACCATATATTTT. Its protein product is CASHHEQGTIYF.

This clone was detected only a few times. V and J are TRBV11-1 and TRBJ1-5; no clear D. CDR1 is SGHAT, CDR2 FQDESV, per germline (reference sequence). This CDR3 region has 13 residues. The ends were cut back, 2 bases at V and 5 bases at J, with 7 bases in the middle. The CDR3 protein is CASSLSRDQPQHF. The CDR3 DNA sequence: TGTGCCAGCAGCTTAAGCCGGGATCAGCCCCAGCATTTT.

J is TRBJ2-5 and V is TRBV5-1, with D maybe TRBD1 (6 bases). The V end was cut by 0 bases, the J end by 2 bases, with 11 bases between. Germline lookup yields CDR1 SGHRS and CDR2 YFSETQ. The CDR3 has 15 residues. CDR3 amino acids: CASSLAMGAQETQYF. In nucleotides, the CDR3 is TGCGCCAGCAGCTTGGCGATGGGGGCACAAGAGACCCAGTACTTC. Variable domain in full (rest from reference TRBV5-1 and TRBJ2-5): KAGVTQTPRYLIKTRGQQVTLSCSPISGHRSVSWYQQTPGQGLQFLFEYFSETQRNKGNFPGRFSGRQFSNSRSEMNVSTLELGDSALYLCASSLAMGAQETQYFGPGTRLLVL.

The chain uses TRBV5-4 and TRBJ2-7; D is uncertain. Trimming took 3 bases from V and 5 from J, leaving 12 bases between them. The CDR3 sequence is 13 residues long. The germline CDR1 and CDR2 sequences are SGHNT and YYREEE (reference sequence). This chain's CDR3 is CASSSPAQNEQYF. The DNA for the CDR3 is TGTGCCAGCAGCTCCCCGGCGCAGAACGAGCAGTACTTC.

The genes are TRBV13 and TRBJ2-3; 7 bases fit TRBD1. The J segment lost 4 bases and the V segment lost 6 bases, leaving 16 bases of the junction unmatched. Germline CDR1 is PRHDT and CDR2 is FYEKMQ (reference sequence). The CDR3 spans 17 residues. CDR3 protein: CASSFPIGGPLPDTQYF. The DNA of the CDR3 is TGTGCCAGCAGTTTCCCCATAGGGGGCCCCCTTCCAGATACGCAGTATTTT.

This clone was observed many times. The gene calls are TRBV7-9 and TRBJ1-1, with unresolved D. The germline gives CDR1 SEHNR, CDR2 FQNEAQ (reference sequence). V gave up 8 bases and J gave up 1 base, with 11 bases separating them. This CDR3 has 13 amino acids. The CDR3 reads CASGRQRNTEAFF. The CDR3 coding sequence is TGTGCCAGCGGGAGGCAGAGGAACACTGAAGCTTTCTTT.

This clone occurred a few times. The chain employs TRBV7-8 and TRBJ2-2; TRBD1 agrees at 7 bases. This CDR3 region has 15 residues. The germline gives CDR1 SGHVS, CDR2 FQNEAQ. Trimming at V came to 5 bases and at J to 3 bases, leaving 6 bases not matched to a gene. CDR3 residues: CASSIGQVHTGELFF. The CDR3 DNA is TGTGCCAGCAGCATCGGACAGGTTCACACCGGGGAGCTGTTTTTT.

V is TRBV28 and J is TRBJ1-1; D is unclear. CDR3 size: 12 residues. Trimming stripped 5 bases from V and 5 bases from J, with 9 bases between. Germline V gene sequence: CDR1 MDHEN, CDR2 SYDVKM. CDR3 sequence: CASSPQRTEAFF. Here the CDR3 DNA reads TGTGCCAGCAGTCCCCAAAGGACTGAAGCTTTCTTT. Full variable domain (rest looked up from reference TRBV28 and TRBJ1-1): DVKVTQSSRYLVKRTGEKVFLECVQDMDHENMFWYRQDPGLGLRLIYFSYDVKMKEKGDIPEGYSVSREKKERFSLILESASTNQTSMYLCASSPQRTEAFFGQGTRLTVV.

The chain employs TRBV28 and TRBJ2-7; 7 bases fit TRBD1. Looked up from germline, CDR1 is MDHEN and CDR2 is SYDVKM. Losses at the gene ends were 8 bases for V and 4 bases for J; bases not matched to a gene: 11. CDR3 length: 14 residues. Here the CDR3 reads CASARQGDRYEQYF. The CDR3 DNA reads TGTGCCAGCGCCCGACAGGGCGACCGATACGAGCAGTACTTC.

This chain connects TRBV1 to TRBJ2-3; the tabulated D call, TRBD1, remains unverified against the DNA. TRBV1 is a known pseudogene. The CDR3 consists of 16 residues. Here the CDR3 DNA reads TGCTTACGCCTTCTCCTTCGGACAGGGGCCACAGATACGCAGTATTTT. Translating gives CLRLLLRTGATDTQYF.

The rearrangement uses TRBV5-4 and TRBJ2-3; D might be TRBD2 (5 bases). The CDR3 is 15 amino acids. V was shortened by 5 bases and J by 2 bases, with 15 bases between the two germline ends. Per the germline V gene, CDR1 is SGHNT and CDR2 is YYREEE (reference sequence). The CDR3 bases are TGTGCCAGCAGTAATGGACTGGGATCCACAGATACGCAGTATTTT. Its protein product is CASSNGLGSTDTQYF.

This clone was recorded many times. The chain recombines TRBV14 with TRBJ2-3; no reliable D call. The CDR3 runs to 11 residues. In germline, CDR1 is SGHDN, CDR2 FVKESK. The V end lost 2 bases, the J end lost 6 bases, and 3 bases lay between the germline ends. For the CDR3, the DNA is TGTGCCAGCAGCCAATCTGATACGCAGTATTTT. The encoded protein is CASSQSDTQYF.

The V call is TRBV29-1, the J call TRBJ2-1, with TRBD1 matching over 9 bases. The CDR3 sequence is 14 residues long. The germline V gene has CDR1 SQVTM and CDR2 ANQGSEA. V lost 2 bases, J lost 6 bases, and 5 bases stayed unmatched. The CDR3, as DNA: TGCAGCGTTGAAAGGGACAGGGCGGGCAATGAGCAGTTCTTC. Protein: CSVERDRAGNEQFF.

About this clone itself: A read error may account for a junction end that differs from germline. The rearrangement links TRBV4-1 to TRBJ1-2; D is possibly TRBD1 (5 bases). There are 15 residues in the CDR3. The germline V gene encodes CDR1 MGHRA and CDR2 YSYEKL. The CDR3 nucleotides read TGTGCCAGCAGCCAAACGGGACCGAATAACTATGGCTACACCTTC. The encoded protein is CASSQTGPNNYGYTF.